The 17 T cell receptor beta chains below all came from one sample that was sequenced in a study of blood T cell repertoires in COVID-19 (TCRdb year 2020). Libraries were constructed by the immunoSEQ multiplex PCR assay. TCRdb took over this immuneACCESS table, retaining in-frame rearrangements with V and J assigned. Such tables are incomplete; in checked studies, under half of the missing clones stem from an unresolved V gene, and the remainder is unexplained. The sample has 450,000 to 500,000 clones on record, approximately 85% of them singletons. The ten largest clones capture 3% to 4% of the sample. Sequencing was done on a sample of peripheral blood. These TCRs come from a human donor in a cohort sampled during active COVID-19.

The chain joins TRBV28 to TRBJ1-1, with 7 bases identical to TRBD1. In germline, CDR1 is MDHEN, CDR2 SYDVKM. The junction had 8 bases not matched to a gene; V was cut back by 2 bases and J by 5 bases. This CDR3 is built from 15 residues. CDR3 sequence: CASSLSFTGETEAFF. CDR3 DNA sequence: TGTGCCAGCAGTTTAAGTTTTACAGGGGAGACTGAAGCTTTCTTT.

V gene TRBV5-5 combines with J gene TRBJ1-2; perhaps TRBD1 as D (6 bases). V was trimmed by 6 bases and J by 1 base, leaving 16 bases between them. The CDR3 length is 15 residues. CDR1 and CDR2 from the germline V gene are SGHKS and YYEKEE (reference sequence). In nucleotides, the CDR3 is TGTGCCAGCACCCAAGGGGCAGGGGTTAACTATGGCTACACCTTC. It codes for CASTQGAGVNYGYTF.

This chain connects TRBV2 to TRBJ1-4; no firm D call. Germline V gene sequence: CDR1 SNHLY, CDR2 FYNNEI. This CDR3 spans 14 amino acids. V lost 4 bases, J lost 0 bases, and 6 bases lay in between. This CDR3 reads CASSVIATNEKLFF. CDR3 DNA: TGTGCCAGCAGTGTAATTGCAACTAATGAAAAACTGTTTTTT.

CDR3 in DNA: TGTGCCAGCAGCCCAAGGCAAACTAGGGGCACAGATACGCAGTATTTT. The encoded protein is CASSPRQTRGTDTQYF. The J gene is TRBJ2-3, the V gene TRBV3-1 (or the pseudogene TRBV3-2); the D gene is possibly TRBD2 (5 bases). Trimming took off 4 bases at V and 1 base at J, with 15 bases between the two ends. Germline V gene sequence: CDR1 LGHDT, CDR2 YNNKEL (reference sequence). This CDR3 is built from 16 residues.

This chain connects TRBV9 to TRBJ2-6, with D possibly being TRBD1 (6 bases). Germline CDR1 SGDLS, CDR2 YYNGEE. V dropped 3 bases and J dropped 0 bases, with 10 bases sitting between them. The CDR3 loop spans 16 amino acids. The CDR3 nucleotides read TGTGCCAGCAGCGCACAGGGCCACTCTGGGGCCAACGTCCTGACTTTC. Encoded protein: CASSAQGHSGANVLTF.

The chain joins TRBV6-1 to TRBJ2-5; weak D call: TRBD2 (5 bases). The CDR3 contains 16 residues. CDR1 MNHNS and CDR2 SASEGT come from the germline V gene. V lost 6 bases and J 5 bases, leaving 22 bases between the germline ends. The CDR3 region is CASSERVGTRVETQYF. The CDR3 nucleotides read TGTGCCAGCAGCGAAAGGGTGGGAACTAGAGTGGAGACCCAGTACTTC.

The chain is built from TRBV25-1 and TRBJ2-5; D remains unclear. The V gene lost 4 bases and the J gene lost 1 base, with 4 bases spanning the gap. The CDR3 extends over 12 amino acids. Germline V CDR1 and CDR2: MGHDK, SYGVNS. For the CDR3, the DNA is TGTGCCAGCAGTGCCGGCCAAGAGACCCAGTACTTC. It codes for CASSAGQETQYF.

This chain connects TRBV2 to TRBJ2-4; D might be TRBD1 (5 bases). The CDR3 consists of 14 residues. The germline V gene has CDR1 SNHLY and CDR2 FYNNEI. V lost 1 base to trimming and J lost 4 bases, with 8 bases between them. The CDR3 region has the DNA TGTGCCAGCAGTGAAGTGTCAGGGAAAAACATTCAGTACTTC. As protein: CASSEVSGKNIQYF.

This clone is a singleton in its sample. The chain has TRBV28 and TRBJ2-7; no reliable D call. The CDR3 runs 12 residues. Trimming stripped 4 bases from V and 4 bases from J, with 8 bases between. The germline gives CDR1 MDHEN, CDR2 SYDVKM. CDR3 in amino acids: CASSSSLYEQYF. In DNA form, the CDR3 reads TGTGCCAGCAGTTCCTCTCTGTACGAGCAGTACTTC.

V and J are TRBV5-1 and TRBJ2-3, with 9 nucleotides matching TRBD2. V shed 6 bases, J shed 5 bases, and the junction held 4 bases outside the gene matches. Germline V lookup: CDR1 SGHRS, CDR2 YFSETQ. This CDR3 contains 13 residues. In DNA, the CDR3 is TGCGCCAGCAAGGTAGCGGGAGAAGATACGCAGTATTTT. It is translated as CASKVAGEDTQYF.

This clone was observed a single time. CDR3: CASSLAGQGPGNTIYF. CDR3 nucleotide sequence: TGTGCCAGCAGCTTAGCGGGACAGGGACCTGGAAACACCATATATTTT. This rearrangement joins TRBV7-9 to TRBJ1-3; 9 bases match TRBD1. The CDR3 totals 16 residues. Trimming at V came to 0 bases and at J to 2 bases, leaving 2 bases not matched to a gene. Looked up from germline, CDR1 is SEHNR and CDR2 is FQNEAQ (reference sequence). Full variable domain (missing parts from reference TRBV7-9 and TRBJ1-3): DTGVSQNPRHKITKRGQNVTFRCDPISEHNRLYWYRQTLGQGPEFLTYFQNEAQLEKSRLLSDRFSAERPKGSFSTLEIQRTEQGDSAMYLCASSLAGQGPGNTIYFGEGSWLTVV.

The gene calls are TRBV19 and TRBJ1-1, with D unclear. Between the trimmed V and J ends, which lost 7 bases and 4 bases, there was a span of 28 bases. The CDR3 is made up of 18 amino acids. Germline-derived CDR1 and CDR2 are LNHDA and SQIVND (reference sequence). CDR3 sequence: CASMREWGRMDWGTEAFF. CDR3 sequence (DNA): TGTGCCAGTATGAGGGAGTGGGGTCGAATGGACTGGGGCACTGAAGCTTTCTTT.

The chain links TRBV27 to TRBJ2-7, with no clear D. V was shortened by 6 bases and J by 5 bases, with 11 bases between the two germline ends. Per the germline V gene, CDR1 is MNHEY and CDR2 is SMNVEV (reference sequence). CDR3 size: 12 residues. CDR3 bases: TGTGCCAGCAGCCTAGAGGTGCACGAGCAGTACTTC. This sequence encodes CASSLEVHEQYF.

The chain recombines TRBV5-1 with TRBJ2-3; 11 nucleotides line up with TRBD2. This CDR3 comprises 16 residues. V lost 4 bases and J lost 2; bases outside the gene matches: 6. The V gene's germline CDR1 is SGHRS and CDR2 YFSETQ. This CDR3 is CASSLLAGDPTDTQYF. The CDR3 region has the DNA TGCGCCAGCAGCCTACTAGCGGGGGACCCCACAGATACGCAGTATTTT.

This clone has a single count. This rearrangement joins TRBV12-3 or TRBV12-4 to TRBJ2-5; D perhaps matches TRBD2 (6 bases). Trimming cost V 0 bases and J 4 bases, with 6 bases left between them. The CDR3 length is 13 residues. CDR3 nucleotides: TGTGCCAGCAGTTTAGCGGGAGGAGAGACCCAGTACTTC. It yields the protein CASSLAGGETQYF.

The rearrangement uses TRBV7-8 and TRBJ2-2; 14 bases line up with TRBD2. The length of the CDR3 is 18 residues. J lost 8 bases, V lost 4 bases, and 12 bases had no gene match. Germline V gene sequence: CDR1 SGHVS, CDR2 FQNEAQ. This CDR3 reads CASSSRLAGGPEEGELFF. CDR3 nucleotide sequence: TGTGCCAGCAGCTCGAGACTAGCGGGAGGGCCGGAGGAGGGGGAGCTGTTTTTT.

The chain combines TRBV5-4 with TRBJ2-5; 11 bases line up with TRBD2. Trimming at V came to 1 base and at J to 3 bases, leaving 5 bases not matched to a gene. CDR1 SGHNT and CDR2 YYREEE come from the germline V gene (reference sequence). The CDR3 runs to 16 residues. This CDR3 reads CASSLSLAGGKETQYF. In DNA form, the CDR3 reads TGTGCCAGCAGCTTGAGCCTAGCGGGAGGTAAAGAGACCCAGTACTTC.